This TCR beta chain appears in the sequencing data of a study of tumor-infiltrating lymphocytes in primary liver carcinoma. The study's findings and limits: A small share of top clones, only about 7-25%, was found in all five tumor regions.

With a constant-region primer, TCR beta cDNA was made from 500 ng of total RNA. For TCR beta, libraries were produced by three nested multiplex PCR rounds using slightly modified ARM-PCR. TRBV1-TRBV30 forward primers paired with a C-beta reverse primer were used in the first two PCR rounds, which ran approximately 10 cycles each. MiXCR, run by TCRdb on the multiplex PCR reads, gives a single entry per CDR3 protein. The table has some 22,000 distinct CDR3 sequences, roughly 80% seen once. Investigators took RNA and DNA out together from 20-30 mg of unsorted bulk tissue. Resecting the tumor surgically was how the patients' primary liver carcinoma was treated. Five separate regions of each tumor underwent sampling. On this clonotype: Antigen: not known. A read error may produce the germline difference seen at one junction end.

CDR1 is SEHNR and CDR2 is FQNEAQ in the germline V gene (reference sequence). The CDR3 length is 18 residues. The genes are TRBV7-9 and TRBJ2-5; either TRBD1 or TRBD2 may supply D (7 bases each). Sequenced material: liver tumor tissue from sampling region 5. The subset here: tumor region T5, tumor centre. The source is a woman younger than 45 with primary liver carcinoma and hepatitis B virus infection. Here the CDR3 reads CVSSLGRGGPFDVQTQYF. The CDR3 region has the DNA TGTGTCAGCAGCTTAGGCAGGGGGGGACCCTTCGATGTCCAGACCCAGTATTTC.